This T cell receptor beta chain was sequenced for a study of blood T cell repertoires in COVID-19. Sequencing used immunoSEQ multiplex PCR; TCRdb keeps in-frame clones, though not all of them. The sample lists about 300,000 clones, roughly nine tenths occurring once. This CDR3 has 17 residues. Losses at the gene ends were 4 bases for V and 2 bases for J; bases not matched to a gene: 14. Germline CDR1 SGHTA, CDR2 FQGNSA. The source is a woman between 40 and 50 years old who had recovered from COVID-19. The gene calls are TRBV7-2 and TRBJ2-7; TRBD1 aligns across 7 bases. Sequenced: PBMCs or T cells enriched from blood (not recorded which). CDR3 loop: CASSYVVRQGDPYEQYF. CDR3 in DNA: TGTGCCAGCAGCTATGTTGTTAGACAGGGTGATCCCTACGAGCAGTACTTC.